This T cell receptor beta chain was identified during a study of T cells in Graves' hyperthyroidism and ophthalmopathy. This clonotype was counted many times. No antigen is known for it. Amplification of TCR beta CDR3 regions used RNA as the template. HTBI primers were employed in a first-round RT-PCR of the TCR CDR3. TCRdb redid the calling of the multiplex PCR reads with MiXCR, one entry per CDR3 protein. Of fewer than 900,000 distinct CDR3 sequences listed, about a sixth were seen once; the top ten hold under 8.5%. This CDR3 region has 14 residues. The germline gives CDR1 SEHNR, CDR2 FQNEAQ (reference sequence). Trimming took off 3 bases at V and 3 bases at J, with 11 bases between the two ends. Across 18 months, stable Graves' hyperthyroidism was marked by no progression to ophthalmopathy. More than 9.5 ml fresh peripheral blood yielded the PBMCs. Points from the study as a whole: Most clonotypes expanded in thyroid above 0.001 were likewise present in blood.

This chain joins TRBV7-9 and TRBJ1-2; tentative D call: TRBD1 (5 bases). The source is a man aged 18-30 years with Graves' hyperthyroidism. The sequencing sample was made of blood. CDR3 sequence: CASSFQGEYYGYTF. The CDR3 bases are TGTGCCAGCAGCTTTCAGGGTGAATACTATGGCTACACCTTC.